One and the same sample provided the 4 T cell receptor beta chains below, sequenced in a study of shared T cell receptors in the human thymus. Data came from immunoSEQ multiplex PCR; TCRdb stores just in-frame clones and leaves some out. The data hold 640,000 or so clones, with approximately 89% observed a single time. These same records also appear under a second study, on human thymus T cells.

The sequenced sample was thymocytes. The receptors stem from a boy under three years old with a congenital heart defect.

This chain uses TRBV2 with TRBJ2-7, with a weak D call TRBD1 (6 bases). The germline gives CDR1 SNHLY, CDR2 FYNNEI. V lost 0 bases to trimming and J lost 3 bases, with 12 bases between them. The CDR3 spans 15 residues. CDR3: CASSEANRDHYEQYF. CDR3 sequence (DNA): TGTGCCAGCAGTGAAGCGAACAGGGACCACTACGAGCAGTACTTC.

J is TRBJ2-5 and V is TRBV10-1; tentatively, D is TRBD2 (6 bases). Germline lookup yields CDR1 WNHNN and CDR2 SYGVQD (reference sequence). Trimming took off 8 bases at V and 1 base at J, with 8 bases between the two ends. CDR3 size: 12 residues. CDR3 nucleotide sequence: TGCGCCAGCGAGCGGGTCCAAGAGACCCAGTACTTC. This encodes CASERVQETQYF.

The V call is TRBV7-6, the J call TRBJ2-3; D is undetermined. V lost 1 base to trimming and J lost 2 bases, with 16 bases between them. Germline CDR1 reads SGHVS; CDR2 reads FNYEAQ. The CDR3 extends over 17 amino acids. The CDR3 DNA follows: TGTGCCAGCAGCTTAGATCCCTACCGAAGCTACACAGATACGCAGTATTTT. It specifies CASSLDPYRSYTDTQYF. Filled out from reference TRBV7-6 and TRBJ2-3, the complete variable domain reads GAGVSQSPRYKVTKRGQDVALRCDPISGHVSLYWYRQALGQGPEFLTYFNYEAQQDKSGLPNDRFSAERPEGSISTLTIQRTEQRDSAMYRCASSLDPYRSYTDTQYFGPGTRLTVL.

V and J are TRBV2 and TRBJ1-1; D gene unclear. CDR3 length: 13 amino acids. The V end lost 2 bases, the J end lost 6 bases, and 10 bases lay between the germline ends. The germline gives CDR1 SNHLY, CDR2 FYNNEI. The CDR3 here is CASSEFPSAEAFF. Here the CDR3 DNA reads TGTGCCAGCAGTGAATTCCCGAGCGCTGAAGCTTTCTTT. Full variable domain (remainder filled in from reference TRBV2 and TRBJ1-1): EPEVTQTPSHQVTQMGQEVILRCVPISNHLYFYWYRQILGQKVEFLVSFYNNEISEKSEIFDDQFSVERPDGSNFTLKIRSTKLEDSAMYFCASSEFPSAEAFFGQGTRLTVV.